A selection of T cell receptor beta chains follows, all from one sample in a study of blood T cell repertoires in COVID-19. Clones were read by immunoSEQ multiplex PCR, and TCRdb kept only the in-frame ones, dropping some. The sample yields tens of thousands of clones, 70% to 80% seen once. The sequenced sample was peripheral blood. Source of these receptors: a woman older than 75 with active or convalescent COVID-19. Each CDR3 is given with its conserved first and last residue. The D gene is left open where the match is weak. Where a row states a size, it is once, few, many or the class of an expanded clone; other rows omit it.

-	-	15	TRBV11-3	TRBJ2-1	CASSLEARYRDEQFF	TGTGCCAGCAGCTTAGAAGCTCGCTATCGGGATGAGCAGTTCTTC
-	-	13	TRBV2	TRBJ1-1	CASILTKSTEAFF	TGTGCCAGCATCCTGACAAAGTCCACTGAAGCTTTCTTT
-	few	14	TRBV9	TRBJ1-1	CASSVGGGGAEAFF	TGTGCCAGCAGCGTAGGTGGGGGGGGAGCTGAAGCTTTCTTT
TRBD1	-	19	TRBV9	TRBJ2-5	CASSVGLSKGTGVGETQYF	TGTGCCAGCAGCGTAGGCCTTTCTAAGGGAACAGGGGTGGGCGAGACCCAGTACTTC
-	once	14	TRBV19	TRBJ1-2	CASSDRDSNYGYTF	TGTGCCAGTAGTGATCGGGACTCTAACTATGGCTACACCTTC
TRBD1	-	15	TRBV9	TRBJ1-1	CASSVDGTGLSEAFF	TGTGCCAGCAGCGTAGATGGGACAGGGCTTTCTGAAGCTTTCTTT
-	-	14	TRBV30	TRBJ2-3	CAWGAGLSTDTQYF	TGTGCCTGGGGGGCGGGACTTTCCACAGATACGCAGTATTTT
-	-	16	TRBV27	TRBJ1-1	CASSRNLGAGNTEAFF	TGTGCCAGCAGTCGGAATCTGGGGGCGGGGAACACTGAAGCTTTCTTT
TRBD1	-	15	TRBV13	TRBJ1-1	CASSPRDRLNTEAFF	TGTGCCAGCAGCCCCCGGGACAGACTGAACACTGAAGCTTTCTTT
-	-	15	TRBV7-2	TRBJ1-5	CASSLVGRGREAQHF	TGTGCCAGCAGCTTAGTGGGGCGGGGCAGGGAGGCCCAGCATTTT
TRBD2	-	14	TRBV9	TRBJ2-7	CASSGTSGAYEQYF	TGTGCCAGCAGCGGGACTAGCGGGGCCTACGAGCAGTACTTC
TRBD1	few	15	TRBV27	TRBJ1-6	CASSLTGMYNSPLHF	TGTGCCAGCAGTTTGACAGGGATGTATAATTCACCCCTCCACTTT
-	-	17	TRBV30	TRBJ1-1	CAWSVRGSGQMNTEAFF	TGTGCCTGGAGTGTACGTGGTTCGGGACAAATGAACACTGAAGCTTTCTTT
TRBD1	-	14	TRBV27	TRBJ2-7	CASSWTGGEYEQYF	TGTGCCAGCAGCTGGACAGGGGGCGAATACGAGCAGTACTTC
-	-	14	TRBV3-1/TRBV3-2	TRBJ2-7	CASSPNRVSYEQYF	TGTGCCAGCAGCCCCAACAGGGTCTCCTACGAGCAGTACTTC
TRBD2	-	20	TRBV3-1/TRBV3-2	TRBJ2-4	CASSQTATSGGAKAKNIQYF	TGTGCCAGCAGCCAAACCGCGACTAGCGGGGGCGCAAAAGCCAAAAACATTCAGTACTTC
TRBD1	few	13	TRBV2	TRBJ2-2	CASSDRVTGELFF	TGTGCCAGCAGCGACAGGGTTACCGGGGAGCTGTTTTTT
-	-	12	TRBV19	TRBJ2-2	CASSLLSGELFF	TGTGCCAGTAGTCTCCTGTCCGGGGAGCTGTTTTTT
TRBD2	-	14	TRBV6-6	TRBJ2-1	CASSQREGGNEQFF	TGTGCCAGCAGTCAGCGGGAGGGAGGGAATGAGCAGTTCTTC
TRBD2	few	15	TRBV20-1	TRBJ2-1	CSASVGRAGVNEQFF	TGCAGTGCTAGTGTCGGGAGGGCCGGGGTGAATGAGCAGTTCTTC
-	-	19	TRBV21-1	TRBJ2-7	CASSPRGGTRSGFCYEQYF	TGTGCCAGCAGCCCCCGGGGGGGGACAAGGTCGGGATTTTGCTACGAGCAGTACTTC
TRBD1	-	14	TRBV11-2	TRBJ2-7	CASSQGGGTYEQYF	TGTGCCAGCAGCCAAGGGGGCGGAACCTACGAGCAGTACTTC
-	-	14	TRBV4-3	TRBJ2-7	CASSQDDSGYEQYF	TGCGCCAGCAGCCAAGATGATTCCGGCTACGAGCAGTACTTC
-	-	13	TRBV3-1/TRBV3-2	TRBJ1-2	CASSTGGSYGYTF	TGTGCCAGCAGTACGGGGGGATCCTATGGCTACACCTTC
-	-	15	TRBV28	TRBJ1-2	CASSSYPPVRSGYTF	TGTGCCAGCAGTTCATACCCGCCCGTTCGGTCTGGCTACACCTTC
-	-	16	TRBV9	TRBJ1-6	CASSVGPKGEVSPLHF	TGTGCCAGCAGCGTAGGCCCCAAAGGGGAAGTTTCACCCCTCCACTTT
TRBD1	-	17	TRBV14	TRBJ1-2	CASSLLRRGTVNYGYTF	TGTGCCAGCAGCCTACTACGTCGGGGGACAGTTAACTATGGCTACACCTTC
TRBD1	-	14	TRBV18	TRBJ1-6	CASSPDRANSPLHF	TGTGCCAGCTCACCCGACAGGGCAAATTCACCCCTCCACTTT
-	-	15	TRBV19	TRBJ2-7	CASSISGGVAYEQYF	TGTGCCAGTAGTATTAGCGGAGGGGTGGCCTACGAGCAGTACTTC
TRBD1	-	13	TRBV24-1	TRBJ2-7	CATSERGLHEQYF	TGTGCCACCAGTGAGAGGGGGCTACACGAGCAGTACTTC
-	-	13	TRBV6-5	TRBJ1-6	CASSYSPVSTLHF	TGTGCCAGCAGTTATAGCCCTGTTTCAACCCTCCACTTT
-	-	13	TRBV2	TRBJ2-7	CASTYDTSYEQYF	TGTGCCAGTACTTATGACACGTCTTACGAGCAGTACTTC
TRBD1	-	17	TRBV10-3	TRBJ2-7	CAISEAIRTGLFYEQYF	TGTGCCATCAGTGAGGCCATCAGGACAGGCCTTTTCTACGAGCAGTACTTC
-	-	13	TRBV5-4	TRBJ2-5	CASSLVGAETQYF	TGTGCCAGCAGCTTGGTGGGGGCGGAGACCCAGTACTTC
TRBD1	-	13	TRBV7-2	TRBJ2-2	CASTRGNGGELFF	TGTGCCAGCACCAGGGGGAATGGTGGGGAGCTGTTTTTT
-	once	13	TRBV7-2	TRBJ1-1	CASSRGRGTEAFF	TGTGCCAGCAGTAGAGGGAGGGGCACTGAAGCTTTCTTT
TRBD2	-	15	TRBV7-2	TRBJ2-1	CASSLGGRAYNEQFF	TGTGCCAGCAGCTTAGGCGGGAGGGCCTACAATGAGCAGTTCTTC
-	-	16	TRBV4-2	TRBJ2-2	CASSPRQGWNTGELFF	TGTGCCAGCAGCCCGAGGCAGGGGTGGAACACCGGGGAGCTGTTTTTT
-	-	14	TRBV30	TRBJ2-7	CAWSAGLTTYEQYF	TGTGCCTGGAGTGCGGGACTCACGACCTACGAGCAGTACTTC
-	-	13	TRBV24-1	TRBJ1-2	CATRDSSNYGYTF	TGTGCCACCAGGGACAGTTCTAACTATGGCTACACCTTC
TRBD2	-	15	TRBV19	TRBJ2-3	CASKLGLAEADTQYF	TGTGCCAGCAAGTTGGGACTAGCGGAGGCAGATACGCAGTATTTT
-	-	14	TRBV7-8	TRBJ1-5	CASSLGDRNQPQHF	TGTGCCAGCAGCTTAGGAGACAGAAATCAGCCCCAGCATTTT
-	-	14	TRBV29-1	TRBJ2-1	CSVDNLATYNEQFF	TGCAGCGTTGACAACCTAGCTACCTACAATGAGCAGTTCTTC
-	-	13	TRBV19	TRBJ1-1	CASSIMGTPEAFF	TGTGCCAGTAGTATTATGGGGACACCTGAAGCTTTCTTT
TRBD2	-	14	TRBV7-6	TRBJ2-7	CASSRLAGAYEQYF	TGTGCCAGCAGTCGACTAGCGGGAGCCTACGAGCAGTACTTC
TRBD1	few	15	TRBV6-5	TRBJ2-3	CASSYLGQATDTQYF	TGTGCCAGCAGTTACCTCGGACAGGCGACAGATACGCAGTATTTT
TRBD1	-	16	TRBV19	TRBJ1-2	CASSAPTGRGSLGGTF	TGTGCCAGTAGTGCCCCCACGGGCAGGGGGAGTCTTGGTGGCACCTTC
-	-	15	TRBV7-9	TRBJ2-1	CASSLSVGAYNEQFF	TGTGCCAGCAGCTTGTCTGTGGGGGCTTACAATGAGCAGTTCTTC
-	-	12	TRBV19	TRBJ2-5	CASSIRSGTQYF	TGTGCCAGTAGTATCCGTAGCGGGACCCAGTACTTC
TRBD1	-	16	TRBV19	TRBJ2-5	CASSSPRDRAQETQYF	TGTGCCAGTAGCTCCCCCCGGGACAGGGCCCAAGAGACCCAGTACTTC
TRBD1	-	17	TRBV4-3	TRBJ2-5	CASSQLRQGLRAETQYF	TGCGCCAGCAGCCAGCTCAGACAGGGGCTTCGCGCGGAGACCCAGTACTTC
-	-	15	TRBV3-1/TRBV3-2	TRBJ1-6	CASSHEEGYNSPLHF	TGTGCCAGCAGCCATGAAGAGGGATATAATTCACCCCTCCACTTT
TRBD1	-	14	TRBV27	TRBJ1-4	CASGGTGGYEKLFF	TGTGCCAGCGGAGGGACAGGCGGATACGAAAAACTGTTTTTT
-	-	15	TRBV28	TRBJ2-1	CASSSFRRRASEQFF	TGTGCCAGCAGCTCTTTCCGGAGGAGAGCAAGTGAGCAGTTCTTC
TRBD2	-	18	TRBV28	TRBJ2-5	CASSLYRGSGRDVETQYF	TGTGCCAGCAGTTTGTACCGCGGGAGCGGGAGAGATGTAGAGACCCAGTACTTC
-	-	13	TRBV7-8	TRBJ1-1	CASSQDSNTEAFF	TGTGCCAGCAGCCAGGACAGTAACACTGAAGCTTTCTTT
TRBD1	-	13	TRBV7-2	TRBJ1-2	CASSWDRDYGYTF	TGTGCCAGCAGCTGGGACAGGGACTATGGCTACACCTTC